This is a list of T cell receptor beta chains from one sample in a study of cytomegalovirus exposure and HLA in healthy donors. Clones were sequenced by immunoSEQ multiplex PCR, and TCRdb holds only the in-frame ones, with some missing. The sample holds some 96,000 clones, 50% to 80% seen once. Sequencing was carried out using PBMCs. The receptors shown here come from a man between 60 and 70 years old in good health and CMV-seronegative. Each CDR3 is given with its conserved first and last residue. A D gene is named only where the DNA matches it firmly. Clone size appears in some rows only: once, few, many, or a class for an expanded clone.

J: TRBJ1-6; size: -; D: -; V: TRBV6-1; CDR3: CASSEGIRDSPLHF; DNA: TGTGCCAGCAGTGAAGGGATCAGGGATTCACCCCTCCACTTT
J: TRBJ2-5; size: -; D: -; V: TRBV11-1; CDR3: CASSTRQAGETQYF; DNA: TGTGCCAGCAGCACCCGCCAGGCCGGAGAGACCCAGTACTTC
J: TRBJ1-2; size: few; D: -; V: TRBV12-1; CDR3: CASSFGREYGYTF; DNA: TGTGCCAGCAGCTTCGGACGGGAATATGGCTACACCTTC
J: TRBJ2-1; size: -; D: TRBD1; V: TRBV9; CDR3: CASSVGGQDYNEQFF; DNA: TGTGCCAGCAGCGTAGGGGGACAGGACTACAATGAGCAGTTCTTC
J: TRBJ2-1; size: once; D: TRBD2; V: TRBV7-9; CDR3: CASSLIAGGDNEQFF; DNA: TGTGCCAGCAGCTTAATTGCGGGGGGGGACAATGAGCAGTTCTTC
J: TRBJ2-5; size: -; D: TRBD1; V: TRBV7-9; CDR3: CASSAFQGAGETQYF; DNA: TGTGCCAGCAGTGCTTTTCAGGGGGCGGGAGAGACCCAGTACTTC
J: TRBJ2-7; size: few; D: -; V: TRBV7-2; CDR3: CASGTPSSYEQYF; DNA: TGTGCCAGTGGGACACCCAGCTCCTACGAGCAGTACTTC
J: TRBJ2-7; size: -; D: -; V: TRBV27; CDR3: CASSNSRAHEQYF; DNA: TGTGCCAGCAGCAACTCCAGGGCCCACGAGCAGTACTTC
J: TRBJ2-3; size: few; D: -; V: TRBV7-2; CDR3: CASSPRIGGWGTDTQYF; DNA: TGTGCCAGCAGCCCTAGAATCGGGGGATGGGGCACAGATACGCAGTATTTT
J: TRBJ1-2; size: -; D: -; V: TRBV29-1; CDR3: CSFRRGDYGYTF; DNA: TGCAGCTTTCGGCGGGGAGACTATGGCTACACCTTC
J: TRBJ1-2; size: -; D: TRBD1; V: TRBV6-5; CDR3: CASSYGGTGGIYGYTF; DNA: TGTGCCAGCAGTTACGGCGGGACAGGGGGCATCTATGGCTACACCTTC
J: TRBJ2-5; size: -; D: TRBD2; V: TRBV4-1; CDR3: CASSPGTSGAETQYF; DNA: TGCGCCAGCAGCCCCGGGACTAGCGGGGCTGAGACCCAGTACTTC
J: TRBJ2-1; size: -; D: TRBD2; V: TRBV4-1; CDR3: CASSQVPGSGGASEQFF; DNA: TGCGCCAGCAGCCAAGTCCCAGGTAGCGGGGGGGCTAGTGAGCAGTTCTTC
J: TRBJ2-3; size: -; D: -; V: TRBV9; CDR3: CASSVVPGAGTDTQYF; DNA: TGTGCCAGCAGCGTAGTCCCTGGGGCTGGCACAGATACGCAGTATTTT
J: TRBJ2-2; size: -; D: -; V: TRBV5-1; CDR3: CASSPGLRELFF; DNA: TGCGCCAGCAGTCCGGGACTGCGGGAGCTGTTTTTT
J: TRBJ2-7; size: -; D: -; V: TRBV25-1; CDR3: CASSETRSEQYF; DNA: TGTGCCAGCAGTGAAACTAGATCCGAGCAGTACTTC
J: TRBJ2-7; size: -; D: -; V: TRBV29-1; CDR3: CSVEKLSYEQYF; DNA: TGCAGCGTTGAGAAGCTATCCTACGAGCAGTACTTC
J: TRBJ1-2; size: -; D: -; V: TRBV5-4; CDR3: CASSSFGTSNYGYTF; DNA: TGTGCCAGCAGCTCTTTTGGGACATCTAACTATGGCTACACCTTC
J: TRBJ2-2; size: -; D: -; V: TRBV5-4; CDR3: CASSNTQVEWELFF; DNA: TGTGCCAGCAGCAATACCCAAGTAGAGTGGGAGCTGTTTTTT
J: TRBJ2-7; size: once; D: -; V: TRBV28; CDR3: CASSSGISFEQYF; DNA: TGTGCCAGCAGTTCGGGAATCTCCTTCGAGCAGTACTTC
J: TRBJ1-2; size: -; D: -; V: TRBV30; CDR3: CAWDQEGYGYTF; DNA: TGTGCCTGGGACCAAGAGGGCTATGGCTACACCTTC
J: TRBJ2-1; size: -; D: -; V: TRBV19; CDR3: CASNARDLHYNEQFF; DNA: TGTGCCAGTAATGCGCGGGACCTTCATTACAATGAGCAGTTCTTC
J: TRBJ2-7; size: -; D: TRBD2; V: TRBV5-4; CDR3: CASSWGLAGYEQYF; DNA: TGTGCCAGCAGCTGGGGACTAGCGGGCTACGAGCAGTACTTC
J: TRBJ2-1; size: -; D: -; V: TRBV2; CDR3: CASSEQGGSYNEQFF; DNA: TGTGCCAGCAGTGAACAAGGGGGCTCCTACAATGAGCAGTTCTTC
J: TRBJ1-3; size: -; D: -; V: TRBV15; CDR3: CATSRGTVSSGNTIYF; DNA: TGTGCCACCAGCAGAGGGACAGTTAGCTCTGGAAACACCATATATTTT
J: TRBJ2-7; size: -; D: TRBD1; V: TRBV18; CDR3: CASSAGTGLNEQYF; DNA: TGTGCCAGCTCAGCCGGGACAGGGCTAAACGAGCAGTACTTC
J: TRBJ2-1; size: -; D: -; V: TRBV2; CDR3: CASSVGGYNEQFF; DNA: TGTGCCAGCAGTGTCGGCGGCTACAATGAGCAGTTCTTC
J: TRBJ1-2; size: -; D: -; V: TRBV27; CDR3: CASSLSGAYRYTF; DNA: TGTGCCAGCAGTTTATCAGGGGCCTATCGCTACACCTTC
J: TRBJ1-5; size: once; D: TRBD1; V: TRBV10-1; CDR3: CARTGYSNQPQHF; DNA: TGCGCGAGGACAGGGTATAGCAATCAGCCCCAGCATTTT
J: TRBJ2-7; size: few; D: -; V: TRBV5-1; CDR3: CASSLGVSLYEQYF; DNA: TGCGCCAGCAGCTTGGGAGTGTCCTTATACGAGCAGTACTTC
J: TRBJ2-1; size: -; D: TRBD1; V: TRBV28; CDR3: CASPRPRGRGYEQFF; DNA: TGTGCCAGCCCCCGGCCCAGGGGGCGCGGTTATGAGCAGTTCTTC
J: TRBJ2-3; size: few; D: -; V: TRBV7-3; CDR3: CASSQGDTQYF; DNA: TGTGCCAGCAGCCAGGGAGATACGCAGTATTTT
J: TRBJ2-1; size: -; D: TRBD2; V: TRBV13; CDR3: CASSSNQAGRIRSGTLDEQFF; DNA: TGTGCCAGCAGCTCAAACCAGGCCGGGAGAATACGTAGCGGGACATTGGATGAGCAGTTCTTC
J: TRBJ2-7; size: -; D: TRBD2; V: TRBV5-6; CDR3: CASSPPLGGGSKYF; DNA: TGTGCCAGCAGCCCCCCTTTGGGGGGAGGGAGCAAGTACTTC
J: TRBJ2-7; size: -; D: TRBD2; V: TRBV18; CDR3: CASSPWIPPSGGPYEQYF; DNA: TGTGCCAGCTCACCCTGGATACCACCTAGCGGAGGGCCCTACGAGCAGTACTTC
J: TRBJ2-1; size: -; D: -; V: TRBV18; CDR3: CASSPPPGREQFF; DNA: TGTGCCAGCTCACCACCCCCGGGTCGGGAGCAGTTCTTC
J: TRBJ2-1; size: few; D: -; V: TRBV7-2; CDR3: CASRPGGLTYNEQFF; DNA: TGTGCCAGCAGGCCCGGGGGTTTAACCTACAATGAGCAGTTCTTC
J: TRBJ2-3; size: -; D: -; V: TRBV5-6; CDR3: CASSLRTGNTQYF; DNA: TGTGCCAGCAGCTTACGGACTGGAAATACGCAGTATTTT
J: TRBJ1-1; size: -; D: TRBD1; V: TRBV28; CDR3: CASRPETGGGTEAFF; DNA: TGTGCCAGCAGACCAGAGACAGGGGGCGGCACTGAAGCTTTCTTT
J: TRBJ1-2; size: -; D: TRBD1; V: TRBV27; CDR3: CASSMTGDYGYTF; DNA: TGTGCCAGCAGTATGACAGGGGACTATGGCTACACCTTC
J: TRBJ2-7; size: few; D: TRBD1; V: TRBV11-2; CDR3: CASSLRIGGQTYEQYF; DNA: TGTGCCAGCAGCTTAAGGATTGGGGGACAGACCTACGAGCAGTACTTC
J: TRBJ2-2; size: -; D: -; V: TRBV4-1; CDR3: CASSQDVAEPTGELFF; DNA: TGCGCCAGCAGCCAAGATGTGGCGGAACCCACCGGGGAGCTGTTTTTT
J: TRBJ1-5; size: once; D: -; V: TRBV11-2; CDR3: CASSFGRSSNQPQHF; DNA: TGTGCCAGCAGCTTCGGAAGGAGTAGCAATCAGCCCCAGCATTTT
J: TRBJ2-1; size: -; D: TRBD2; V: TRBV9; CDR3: CASSVAGPSGRANPYNEQFF; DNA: TGTGCCAGCAGCGTAGCTGGGCCTAGCGGGAGGGCCAACCCCTACAATGAGCAGTTCTTC
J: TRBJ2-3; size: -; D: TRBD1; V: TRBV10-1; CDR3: CASSESTGFGTDTQYF; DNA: TGCGCCAGCAGTGAGTCGACAGGGTTCGGGACAGATACGCAGTATTTT